The clone carrying this T cell receptor beta chain has ten or more counts. Its antigen is unknown. The CDR3 is 13 residues long. Between the trimmed V and J ends, which lost 2 bases and 5 bases, there was a span of 13 bases. Germline values: CDR1 SQVTM, CDR2 ANQGSEA. This sample stems from a study of T cells after posttransplantation cyclophosphamide. Whole-study findings and limits: Later post-transplant blood repertoires were often dominated by donor CD8+ memory clones. Skin or GI-infiltrating T cells shared few TRB sequences with blood. Recipient CMV seropositivity and CMV reactivation strongly tracked TRB clonality.

Cyclophosphamide on days +3 and +4 followed busulfan-fludarabine conditioning and a marrow graft. Generated by immunoSEQ multiplex PCR, the TCRdb table keeps only in-frame clones and is missing some. The record shows over 15,000 clones for this sample, with no singletons present. The receptor was derived from a female patient aged 30 to 40 who received an allogeneic stem cell transplant from a related donor, was CMV-positive, and had no GVHD. Some T cells may be provided by the graft donor. Source: PBMCs, taken after allogeneic stem cell transplant with posttransplant cyclophosphamide. V gene TRBV29-1 combines with J gene TRBJ2-7, with a possible D match to TRBD1 (6 bases). CDR3 coding DNA: TGCAGCGTTGAATCCACAGGGCTTCACGAGCAGTACTTC. Residues: CSVESTGLHEQYF.